The 30 T cell receptor beta chains listed next were all sequenced from one sample in a study of spatial heterogeneity in lung cancer. TCRdb reprocessed the 5' RACE reads with MiXCR, giving one entry per CDR3 protein. The table lists tens of thousands of distinct CDR3 sequences, about 5.9% of them singletons. The time point was: sample taken at primary tumor resection. The sample in question was PBMCs, obtained at surgery. The receptors originated from a female donor with early-stage non-small cell lung cancer.

There are many counts of this clonotype. The CDR3 reads CASSLAGWEAFF. The CDR3 bases are TGCGCCAGCAGCTTGGCCGGCTGGGAAGCTTTCTTT. The J gene is TRBJ1-1, the V gene TRBV5-1; D is unclear. From germline, CDR1 is SGHRS and CDR2 YFSETQ. The V end lost 0 bases, the J end lost 8 bases, and 8 bases lay between the germline ends. The CDR3 has 12 residues. The full variable domain, completed using reference TRBV5-1 and TRBJ1-1, is KAGVTQTPRYLIKTRGQQVTLSCSPISGHRSVSWYQQTPGQGLQFLFEYFSETQRNKGNFPGRFSGRQFSNSRSEMNVSTLELGDSALYLCASSLAGWEAFFGQGTRLTVV.

This clonotype was detected ten times or more. This rearrangement joins TRBV7-8 to TRBJ1-2, with D maybe TRBD1 (6 bases). The CDR3 is 15 amino acids. Germline values: CDR1 SGHVS, CDR2 FQNEAQ. V was pared by 3 bases and J by 2 bases, with 13 bases between. The CDR3 DNA sequence: TGTGCCAGCAGCTTCCAGTCGACAGGAAACTATGGCTACACCTTC. It translates to CASSFQSTGNYGYTF. Using reference TRBV7-8 and TRBJ1-2 for the parts outside the CDR3, the full variable domain is GAGVSQSPRYKVAKRGQDVALRCDPISGHVSLFWYQQALGQGPEFLTYFQNEAQLDKSGLPSDRFFAERPEGSVSTLKIQRTQQEDSAVYLCASSFQSTGNYGYTFGSGTRLTVV.

The J gene is TRBJ1-2, the V gene TRBV20-1; D possibly corresponds to TRBD1 (6 bases). Per germline, CDR1 DFQATT and CDR2 SNEGSKA (reference sequence). The CDR3 covers 13 residues. The V end was cut by 0 bases, the J end by 4 bases, with 9 bases between. The CDR3 DNA sequence: TGCAGTGCTAGAGATCTACAGGGCTATGGCTACACCTTC. Amino acid sequence: CSARDLQGYGYTF.

This clonotype was seen many times. This chain uses TRBV12-3 or TRBV12-4 with TRBJ2-1; 9 nucleotides agree with TRBD2. There are 15 residues in the CDR3. The V and J ends lost 3 bases and 8 bases, in that order; junction bases with no gene match: 8. The CDR3 DNA reads as TGTGCCAGCAGTTTGATGGGCGGGAGGGTCGATGAGCAGTTCTTC. Residues: CASSLMGGRVDEQFF.

At least ten counts were recorded for this clonotype. J is TRBJ2-2 and V is TRBV6-5; 8 positions agree with TRBD1. CDR1 MNHEY and CDR2 SVGAGI come from the germline V gene. V dropped 0 bases and J dropped 0; count of bases not matched to a gene: 0. This CDR3 has 16 amino acids. The CDR3 nucleotides are TGTGCCAGCAGTTACTCGACAGGGGCGAACACCGGGGAGCTGTTTTTT. This translates into CASSYSTGANTGELFF.

This clonotype has just a few counts. This sequence joins TRBV12-3 or TRBV12-4 and TRBJ2-1; D unclear. Trimming cost V 8 bases and J 8 bases, with 10 bases left between them. The CDR3 totals 11 residues. CDR3 in amino acids: CASGIPYEQFF. The CDR3 DNA follows: TGTGCCAGCGGTATCCCCTATGAGCAGTTCTTC.

Details on this clonotype: A junction end diverges from the germline sequence, so it may reflect a read error. The chain carries TRBV5-1 and TRBJ2-5; 13 bases agree with TRBD2. From germline, CDR1 is SGHRS and CDR2 YFSETQ. This CDR3 is built from 15 residues. DNA of the CDR3: TGTGCCAGCAGCAAGACTAGCGGGGGGCAAGAGACCCAGTACTTC. Amino acids: CASSKTSGGQETQYF.

This clonotype has more than one count but fewer than ten. J is TRBJ2-1 and V is TRBV29-1; 11 bases fit TRBD2. The CDR3 has 14 residues. The ends lost 3 bases at V and 3 bases at J; junction bases unmatched: 1. CDR1 and CDR2 from the germline V gene are SQVTM and ANQGSEA. The CDR3 bases are TGCAGCGTTGATACTAGCGGGAGCTACAATGAGCAGTTCTTC. Its translation: CSVDTSGSYNEQFF.

There are many counts of this clonotype. This chain joins TRBV18 and TRBJ2-2; a possible D gene is TRBD1 (5 bases). This CDR3 region has 18 residues. V lost 2 bases to trimming and J lost 0 bases, with 16 bases between them. Germline CDR1 and CDR2: KGHSH and LQKENI. The CDR3 bases are TGTGCCAGCTCACCAAGGGCTGGGGCAGACGCGAACACCGGGGAGCTGTTTTTT. Its protein is CASSPRAGADANTGELFF.

Only a few counts were recorded for this clonotype. The V gene is TRBV5-4, the J gene TRBJ2-1; weak D call: TRBD2 (5 bases). Deletions cut 3 bases from V and 1 base from J, with 8 bases between. Germline V gene sequence: CDR1 SGHNT, CDR2 YYREEE (reference sequence). The CDR3 spans 14 residues. The CDR3 protein is CASSSGLSYNEQFF. The CDR3 bases are TGTGCCAGCAGCTCAGGACTTTCCTACAATGAGCAGTTCTTC.

This clonotype was observed a handful of times. The gene calls are TRBV12-3 or TRBV12-4 and TRBJ2-1; 8 nucleotides align to TRBD1. V lost 10 bases and J lost 9; bases outside the gene matches: 5. This CDR3 comprises 11 residues. CDR3 sequence: CATRDRSEQFF. CDR3 DNA sequence: TGTGCCACCCGGGACAGGTCTGAGCAGTTCTTC.

A note on this clonotype: A much larger clone lies one base from this, so it may be a read error. The chain employs TRBV7-2 and TRBJ2-5; D remains unclear. Germline lookup yields CDR1 SGHTA and CDR2 FQGNSA. The CDR3 is 12 residues long. In DNA form, the CDR3 reads TGTGCCAGCAGCTTAAGTCGGCAGACCCGGTACTTC. Its translation is CASSLSRQTRYF. Full variable domain (rest looked up from reference TRBV7-2 and TRBJ2-5): GAGVSQSPSNKVTEKGKDVELRCDPISGHTALYWYRQSLGQGLEFLIYFQGNSAPDKSGLPSDRFSAERTGGSVSTLTIQRTQQEDSAVYLCASSLSRQTRYFGPGTRLLVL.

This clonotype was found many times. V usage is TRBV6-4 and J usage is TRBJ1-5; D is unresolved. This CDR3 contains 14 residues. Trimming removed 3 bases at V and 5 bases at J, with 11 bases between. From germline, CDR1 is MRHNA and CDR2 SNTAGT. In nucleotides, the CDR3 is TGTGCCAGCAGTGAGACCCCGACCGATCAGCCCCAGCATTTT. This gives the protein CASSETPTDQPQHF.

This clonotype showed up many times. This chain uses TRBV28 with TRBJ2-5; 8 bases are a match to TRBD1. Germline assignment: CDR1 MDHEN and CDR2 SYDVKM. The CDR3 contains 15 residues. Losses at the gene ends were 8 bases for V and 5 bases for J; bases not matched to a gene: 13. The CDR3 loop is CASAPHTGGAETQYF. The CDR3, as DNA: TGTGCCAGCGCCCCCCACACAGGGGGAGCGGAGACCCAGTACTTC. Full variable domain (outside the CDR3, taken from reference TRBV28 and TRBJ2-5): DVKVTQSSRYLVKRTGEKVFLECVQDMDHENMFWYRQDPGLGLRLIYFSYDVKMKEKGDIPEGYSVSREKKERFSLILESASTNQTSMYLCASAPHTGGAETQYFGPGTRLLVL.

This clonotype was detected ten times or more. J is TRBJ1-2 and V is TRBV5-1; 7 nucleotides match TRBD1. V shed 0 bases and J 2 bases; nucleotides not matched to a gene: 7. The CDR3 extends over 16 amino acids. Germline V gene sequence: CDR1 SGHRS, CDR2 YFSETQ. The CDR3 is CASSLARATGNYGYTF. CDR3 coding DNA: TGCGCCAGCAGCTTGGCGCGGGCGACAGGGAACTATGGCTACACCTTC.

This clonotype was found many times. J is TRBJ2-2 and V is TRBV7-3; no clear D. CDR3 length: 14 residues. The germline V and J ends were trimmed by 7 bases and 4 bases, with 13 bases remaining between them. Germline V CDR1 and CDR2: SGHTA, FQGTGA. CDR3 sequence reads: CASTERHLTGELFF. The CDR3 DNA is TGTGCCAGCACTGAGAGGCACCTCACCGGGGAGCTGTTTTTT.

This clonotype showed up many times. The chain carries TRBV21-1 and TRBJ2-3; TRBD2 is the table's D call, not checked against the DNA. TRBV21-1 is a pseudogene. The CDR3 length is 16 residues. The CDR3 protein is CASSKGGDSSTDTQYF. CDR3 DNA sequence: TGTGCCAGCAGCAAAGGTGGGGACTCAAGCACAGATACGCAGTATTTT.

This clonotype has ten or more counts. The V call is TRBV11-3, the J call TRBJ2-2; 9 nucleotides align to TRBD1. The CDR3 is 15 residues long. Losses at the gene ends were 0 bases for V and 7 bases for J; bases not matched to a gene: 3. Looked up from germline, CDR1 is SGHNT and CDR2 is YENEEA. The CDR3 bases are TGTGCCAGCAGCTTAGAAGGGACAGGGCTCGGGGAGCTGTTTTTT. This translates into CASSLEGTGLGELFF. The full variable domain, rest sourced from reference TRBV11-3 and TRBJ2-2, is EAGVVQSPRYKIIEKKQPVAFWCNPISGHNTLYWYLQNLGQGPELLIRYENEEAVDDSQLPKDRFSAERLKGVDSTLKIQPAELGDSAVYLCASSLEGTGLGELFFGEGSRLTVL.

This clonotype showed up many times. The CDR3 nucleotides are TGTGCCAGCAGTTCCCCATCTCTGGGTCAGCCCCAGCATTTT. This codes for CASSSPSLGQPQHF. The rearrangement joins TRBV6-5 to TRBJ1-5; D ambiguous. V lost 4 bases and J lost 6, with 13 bases in between. The CDR3 runs 14 residues. Germline V gives CDR1 MNHEY, CDR2 SVGAGI.

At least ten counts were recorded for this clonotype. The rearrangement joins TRBV20-1 to TRBJ1-5; possibly TRBD1 for D (6 bases). V lost 1 base to trimming and J lost 3 bases, with 13 bases between them. Germline CDR1 reads DFQATT; CDR2 reads SNEGSKA (reference sequence). The CDR3 sequence is 15 residues long. CDR3 region: CSARAQGNPNQPQHF. The DNA for the CDR3 is TGCAGTGCTAGAGCACAGGGTAATCCCAATCAGCCCCAGCATTTT.

The chain couples TRBV5-1 to TRBJ1-2, with D possibly TRBD1 on 5 matching bases. The germline V gene has CDR1 SGHRS and CDR2 YFSETQ. This CDR3 is built from 15 residues. V gave up 1 base and J gave up 5 bases, with 15 bases separating them. CDR3 nucleotide sequence: TGCGCCAGCAGCTTGAGGATCCAGGGAAAATATGGCTACACCTTC. It is translated as CASSLRIQGKYGYTF.

This clonotype was found many times. The chain is built from TRBV2 and TRBJ2-3; D may be TRBD1 or TRBD2 (5 bases each). Germline V gene data show CDR1 as SNHLY and CDR2 as FYNNEI. There are 16 residues in the CDR3. Trimming shortened V by 6 bases and J by 0 bases, and 16 bases separated the two germline ends. The CDR3 here is CASRPPGTTSTDTQYF. CDR3 sequence (DNA): TGTGCCAGCAGACCTCCCGGGACCACTAGCACAGATACGCAGTATTTT.

This clonotype came up a few times. V is TRBV6-5 and J is TRBJ2-7; the match to TRBD2 covers 14 bases. Per the germline V gene, CDR1 is MNHEY and CDR2 is SVGAGI. The CDR3 contains 15 residues. Losses at the gene ends were 5 bases for V and 7 bases for J; bases not matched to a gene: 7. The CDR3 reads CASSDSGLAGEEQYF. For the CDR3, the DNA is TGTGCCAGCAGTGATTCGGGACTAGCGGGAGAAGAGCAGTACTTC.

This clonotype appeared many times. This chain joins TRBV5-1 and TRBJ1-1; D remains unclear. This CDR3 is built from 13 residues. Trimming shortened V by 2 bases and J by 5 bases, and 10 bases separated the two germline ends. The germline CDR1 and CDR2 sequences are SGHRS and YFSETQ. CDR3 in amino acids: CASSLEGRTEAFF. The CDR3 DNA sequence: TGCGCCAGCAGCTTAGAAGGTCGGACTGAAGCTTTCTTT. The full variable domain, with the rest looked up from reference TRBV5-1 and TRBJ1-1, is KAGVTQTPRYLIKTRGQQVTLSCSPISGHRSVSWYQQTPGQGLQFLFEYFSETQRNKGNFPGRFSGRQFSNSRSEMNVSTLELGDSALYLCASSLEGRTEAFFGQGTRLTVV.

This chain links TRBV11-3 with TRBJ2-1; 11 nucleotides align to TRBD1. The junction had 9 bases not matched to a gene; V was cut back by 5 bases and J by 9 bases. The CDR3 extends over 15 amino acids. The germline gives CDR1 SGHNT, CDR2 YENEEA. The CDR3 region has the DNA TGTGCCAGCAGCCGAAGGACAGGGGGCTTCGGTGAGCAGTTCTTC. Translating it yields CASSRRTGGFGEQFF.

This clonotype was counted many times. The chain uses TRBV6-5 and TRBJ1-1, with D maybe TRBD1 (6 bases). The ends were cut back, 0 bases at V and 1 base at J, with 9 bases in the middle. The CDR3 sequence is 15 residues long. The germline CDR1 and CDR2 sequences are MNHEY and SVGAGI. CDR3: CASSYSSRGNTEAFF. CDR3 DNA: TGTGCCAGCAGTTACTCGTCCAGGGGGAACACTGAAGCTTTCTTT.

This clonotype was counted between two and nine times. The chain is built from TRBV18 and TRBJ2-3; D is ambiguous. Trimming shortened V by 3 bases and J by 1 base, and 11 bases separated the two germline ends. There are 15 residues in the CDR3. Germline CDR1 and CDR2: KGHSH and LQKENI. In nucleotides, the CDR3 is TGTGCCAGCTCACCGACCCCGGGCGGCACAGATACGCAGTATTTT. This encodes CASSPTPGGTDTQYF.

The V and J genes are TRBV5-4 and TRBJ2-3; perhaps D is TRBD1 or TRBD2 (5 bases each). Germline-derived CDR1 and CDR2 are SGHNT and YYREEE (reference sequence). Between the trimmed V and J ends, which lost 3 bases and 4 bases, there was a span of 18 bases. The CDR3 totals 16 residues. DNA for the CDR3: TGTGCCAGCAGCTCCCCGGGAACTTTAGGGGCAGATACGCAGTATTTT. Its protein is CASSSPGTLGADTQYF.

To note about this clonotype: This could be a read error, since a much larger clone is one nucleotide away. The chain uses TRBV5-1 and TRBJ2-1; no clear D gene. The CDR3 runs 16 residues. In germline, CDR1 is SGHRS, CDR2 YFSETQ. This chain's CDR3 is CASSLATWAGGDEQCF. The CDR3 DNA sequence: TGCGCCAGCAGCTTGGCCACATGGGCCGGTGGAGATGAGCAGTGCTTC.

This clonotype has ten or more counts. This sequence joins TRBV7-9 and TRBJ1-2; 7 bases agree with TRBD1. V lost 1 base, J lost 9 bases, and 5 bases stayed unmatched. The CDR3 consists of 13 residues. From germline, CDR1 is SEHNR and CDR2 FQNEAQ (reference sequence). Here the CDR3 reads CASSLEQGRSYTF. In DNA form, the CDR3 reads TGTGCCAGCAGCTTAGAACAGGGGAGGAGCTACACCTTC.